This paragraph covers one T cell receptor beta chain sequence. These data belong to a study of regulatory T cells in long-lasting Graves disease. Arm-PCR of CDR3 regions and iRepertoire HTBI primers were the basis on which TCR beta libraries were built. TCRdb called the multiplex PCR reads again in MiXCR, with one record for every CDR3 protein. The table lists approximately 440,000 distinct CDR3 sequences, around 20% of them singletons, with approximately 28% in the top ten. Trimming stripped 8 bases from V and 2 bases from J, with 10 bases between. Germline assignment: CDR1 SQVTM and CDR2 ANQGSEA. This CDR3 is built from 13 residues. Time point noted: persistent/refractory GD, antithyroid drugs over 5 years with positive TRAb. Construction of the TCR library relied on RNA isolated from PBMCs.

The sequence came from a female donor with Graves disease. This sequence joins TRBV29-1 and TRBJ2-6; unclear D gene. The sample in question was peripheral blood mononuclear cells (PBMCs), obtained when the disease was refractory, from a patient treated with antithyroid drugs. The CDR3 DNA follows: TGCAGCATTGCAGCGACTGGGGCCAACGTCCTGACTTTC. It yields the protein CSIAATGANVLTF.